This T cell receptor (beta chain) originates from a study of CD8 T cells in Susac syndrome. CD8+ and CD4+ T cells circulating in blood were sequenced for TCR beta. The multiple sclerosis controls comprised treatment-naive patients whose relapsing-remitting disease was stable or active. In contrast to the negatively isolated CD8+ and CD4+ T cells, TEMRA cells were FACS-enriched. Reverse transcription of roughly 0.5 to 1 ug RNA used random hexamers. The CDR3 of TCR beta was amplified by immunoSEQ multiplex PCR across 54 Vbeta and 13 Jbeta. TCRdb re-called the immunoSEQ multiplex PCR reads through MiXCR, storing one row per CDR3 protein. The table includes about 150,000 distinct CDR3 sequences, 95% to 96% detected once. The receptor comes from a human donor with multiple sclerosis. The sequencing input was CD8+ T cells from PBMCs.

The CDR3 nucleotides read TGTGCCAGCAGCCACACTAGCGTGACGGAGACCCAGTACTTC. Encoded protein: CASSHTSVTETQYF. V usage is TRBV11-2 and J usage is TRBJ2-5; 7 nucleotides agree with TRBD2. CDR1 and CDR2 (germline): SGHAT, FQNNGV. V lost 5 bases and J lost 5; bases outside the gene matches: 8. The CDR3 is 14 residues long.